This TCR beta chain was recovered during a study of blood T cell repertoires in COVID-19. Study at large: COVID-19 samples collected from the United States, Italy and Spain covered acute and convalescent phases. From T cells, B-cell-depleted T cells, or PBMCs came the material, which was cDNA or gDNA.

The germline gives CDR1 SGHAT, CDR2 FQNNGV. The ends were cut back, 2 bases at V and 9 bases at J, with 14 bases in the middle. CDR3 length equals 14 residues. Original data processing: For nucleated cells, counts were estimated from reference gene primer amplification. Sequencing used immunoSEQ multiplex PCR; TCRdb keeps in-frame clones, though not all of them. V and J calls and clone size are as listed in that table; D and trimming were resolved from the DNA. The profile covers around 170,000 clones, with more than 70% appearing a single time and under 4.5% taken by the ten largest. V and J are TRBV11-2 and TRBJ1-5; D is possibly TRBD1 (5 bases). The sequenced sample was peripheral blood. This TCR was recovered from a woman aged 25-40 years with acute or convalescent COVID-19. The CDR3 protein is CASSLLRAQGPQHF. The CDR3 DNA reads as TGTGCCAGCAGCTTACTCAGGGCCCAAGGGCCCCAGCATTTT. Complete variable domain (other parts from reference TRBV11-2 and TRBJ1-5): EAGVAQSPRYKIIEKRQSVAFWCNPISGHATLYWYQQILGQGPKLLIQFQNNGVVDDSQLPKDRFSAERLKGVDSTLKIQPAKLEDSAVYLCASSLLRAQGPQHFGDGTRLSIL.